The T cell receptor beta chain described here comes from a study of T cells in Graves' hyperthyroidism and ophthalmopathy. This clonotype was counted at least ten times. The antigen is undetermined. It was RNA transcripts that yielded the amplified TCR beta CDR3 regions. The HTBI primer set drove a first-round RT-PCR of the TCR CDR3. TCRdb redid the calling of the multiplex PCR reads with MiXCR, one entry per CDR3 protein. This table has approximately 590,000 distinct CDR3 sequences, about a sixth appearing once. Regarding the study as a whole: Blood shared most expanded thyroid clonotypes above 0.001.

Deletions cut 0 bases from V and 2 bases from J, with 8 bases between. Per the germline V gene, CDR1 is DFQATT and CDR2 is SNEGSKA (reference sequence). There are 13 residues in the CDR3. Stable Graves' hyperthyroidism denoted no ophthalmopathy progression over 18 months. V is TRBV20-1 and J is TRBJ2-7; D not resolved. The source is a woman aged 25 to 39 with Graves' hyperthyroidism. The sample was blood. CDR3 nucleotide sequence: TGCAGTGCTAGAGACGTCGACACCTACGAGCAGTACTTC. Its protein is CSARDVDTYEQYF.